This TCR beta chain comes out of a study of blood T cell repertoires in COVID-19. Whole-study context: Sample material is recorded as cDNA or gDNA derived from T cells, B-cell-depleted T cells, or PBMCs.

Those enrolled, adults aged about 18 to 89 years, came from some 23 US areas. Cohorts were assigned according to the clinical history that participants reported. Either two negative PCRs, clearance, or symptom resolution qualified Cohort 3 donors as recovered. Assay used: immunoSEQ multiplex PCR; TCRdb lists only in-frame clones, some missing. The sample lists about 180,000 clones, more than 70% occurring once. In germline, CDR1 is LNHDA, CDR2 SQIVND (reference sequence). This CDR3 has 15 residues. J lost 1 base, V lost 6 bases, and 8 bases had no gene match. The chain uses TRBV19 and TRBJ1-1; 7 bases are a match to TRBD1. Sequencing was carried out using PBMCs or T cells enriched from blood (not recorded which). This TCR was recovered from a woman in her 30s who had recovered from COVID-19. The CDR3 loop is CASRPSDRANTEAFF. Written as DNA, the CDR3 is TGTGCCAGTAGACCCTCTGACAGGGCGAACACTGAAGCTTTCTTT. The complete variable domain, with remaining parts taken from reference TRBV19 and TRBJ1-1, reads DGGITQSPKYLFRKEGQNVTLSCEQNLNHDAMYWYRQDPGQGLRLIYYSQIVNDFQKGDIAEGYSVSREKKESFPLTVTSAQKNPTAFYLCASRPSDRANTEAFFGQGTRLTVV.